This T cell receptor (beta chain) was observed in a study of CD8 T cells in ankylosing spondylitis. This clonotype was counted between two and nine times. Its cognate antigen is unknown. Findings and limits, study-wide: Seemingly characteristic of ankylosing spondylitis blood was a TCR beta motif consisting of under ten highly homologous variants. CD8+ disease-linked clones were present at relatively low frequencies in blood. As reported, disease-linked clones showed significant enrichment in matched ankylosing spondylitis synovial fluid.

TCR beta libraries were made by quantitative 5'-RACE with molecular barcodes. From the 5' RACE reads, TCRdb called clonotypes with MiXCR, one entry per CDR3 protein. There are about 840,000 distinct CDR3 sequences in the sample; approximately 10% occur only once, and around 0.51% lies in the top ten. The V gene lost 6 bases and the J gene lost 7 bases, with 12 bases spanning the gap. The CDR3 is 13 amino acids. Germline loops: CDR1 SNHLY, CDR2 FYNNEI. Sequencing was performed on blood, either unsorted or a sorted T cell fraction (not recorded which). This receptor was identified in a male donor with ankylosing spondylitis. The chain couples TRBV2 to TRBJ2-2; D unresolved. The DNA for the CDR3 is TGTGCCAGCAGGTTGAGCTTAGGCGGGGAGCTGTTTTTT. The encoded protein is CASRLSLGGELFF.